Following are 3 T cell receptor beta chains from one sample sequenced in a study of cytomegalovirus exposure and HLA in healthy donors. The PCR had 60 Vbeta and 13 Jbeta primers. TCRdb's copy holds only in-frame clones and misses some; the assay was immunoSEQ multiplex PCR. The repertoire holds approximately 110,000 clones, with roughly 70% as singletons. Source material: PBMCs. All receptors derive from a man between 18 and 29 years old in good health and CMV-seropositive.

A few counts support this clone. J is TRBJ2-5 and V is TRBV11-3; 8 bases fit TRBD2. This CDR3 spans 15 amino acids. CDR1 and CDR2 from the germline V gene are SGHNT and YENEEA. Trimming at V came to 1 base and at J to 5 bases, leaving 6 bases not matched to a gene. The CDR3 DNA sequence: TGTGCCAGCAGCTTAGGGGGGACTAGTTACGAGACCCAGTACTTC. As protein: CASSLGGTSYETQYF.

The chain couples TRBV7-3 to TRBJ2-1; 10 bases line up with TRBD2. Germline V gene data show CDR1 as SGHTA and CDR2 as FQGTGA. Unmatched junction bases numbered 6, after V lost 4 bases and J lost 6 bases. This CDR3 is built from 15 residues. CDR3 region: CASSSLAGISNEQFF. CDR3 nucleotides: TGTGCCAGCAGCTCACTAGCGGGGATCTCCAATGAGCAGTTCTTC.

The genes are TRBV4-2 and TRBJ2-3; 8 bases are shared with TRBD2. Trimming removed 2 bases from V and 3 bases from J; junction bases left unmatched: 1. This CDR3 comprises 14 residues. Germline V gene sequence: CDR1 LGHNA, CDR2 YNFKEQ. In DNA, the CDR3 is TGTGCCAGCAGCCAACGGGGGGGAACAGATACGCAGTATTTT. It is translated as CASSQRGGTDTQYF.